This paragraph covers one TCR beta chain sequence. Its antigen specificity is not known. Base quality data are lacking; no much larger clone is found one base away. The data are from a study of blood T cell repertoires in COVID-19 (dated by TCRdb to about 2020). For the study in its entirety: Samples covering the acute and convalescent phases of COVID-19 were provided by collaborators in the United States, Italy and Spain. HLA class I and class II types, where available, came from metadata supplied by the sample provider rather than from assay-based typing. Nearly every sample came with metadata listing a de-identified subject ID, COVID-19 status, age in years and sex. The repertoires were released in a freely available public database meant as a resource for research on the immune response to SARS-CoV-2. The samples were drawn from two sources: the first 160 participants of the ongoing ImmuneRACE study, and fewer than 1,500 subjects contributed by 6 global collaborators. The material from the prospective study consisted of cDNA or gDNA derived from T cells, B-cell-depleted T cells, or PBMCs. The dataset comprised deeply sampled blood TCRbeta repertoires from subjects exposed to, actively infected with, or recovered from COVID-19.

The paper's findings and limits, for the study overall: How much clinical and demographic metadata was included differed by source and by participant, and the metadata was provided uncurated.

According to the germline V gene, CDR1 reads MNHEY and CDR2 reads SVGAGI. Measured from the cysteine to the phenylalanine, the CDR3 is 16 residues long. The kept DNA is CDR3 alone, 48 bases in frame from the first base. V and J are truncated by 4 bases and 9 bases respectively, leaving an intervening sequence of 19 bases. Each collaborating institution followed its own protocols to collect whole blood in K2EDTA tubes. For TCRbeta analysis, collaborator samples were shipped as frozen whole blood, as isolated PBMCs, or as DNA extracted from either sample type. TCRbeta CDR3 regions were amplified from genomic DNA by means of the immunoSEQ Assay, a bias-controlled multiplex PCR. Concerning the study's data processing: Nucleated cell counts per sample were estimated from amplification of reference gene primers within the assay. To quantify the absolute abundance of each unique TCRbeta CDR3 rearrangement, sequence reads were collapsed and filtered. For each sample, productive Simpson clonality was calculated by taking the square root of Simpson's diversity index across productive rearrangements. Not all clones reach the TCRdb copy of this immuneACCESS table, which keeps in-frame sequences only. Checked studies attribute under half of the gap to unresolved V genes and leave the rest unexplained. Clone size and V and J calls were adopted from that table, with D and trimming inferred from the DNA. The sample table records around 140,000 clones; 88% of these occur just once. 2% to 2.5% of the sample is held by the ten biggest clonotypes.

The sample was peripheral blood. The sequence was obtained from a man between 65 and 85 years old with active COVID-19. This chain is built from TRBV6-5 and TRBJ1-6, and TRBD1 may be the D gene, going by 6 matching bases. The nucleotide sequence is TGTGCCAGCAGTTCGAATCGCAGGGGAGTTGGTTCACCCCTCCACTTT. It encodes CASSSNRRGVGSPLHF.